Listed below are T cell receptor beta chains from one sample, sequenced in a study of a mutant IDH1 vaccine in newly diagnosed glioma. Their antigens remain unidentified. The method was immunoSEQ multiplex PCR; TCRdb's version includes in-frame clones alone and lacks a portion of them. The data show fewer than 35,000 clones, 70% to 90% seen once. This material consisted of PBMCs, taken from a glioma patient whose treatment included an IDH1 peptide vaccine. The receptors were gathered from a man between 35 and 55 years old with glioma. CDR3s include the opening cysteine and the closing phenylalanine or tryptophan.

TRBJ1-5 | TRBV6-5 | CASSYGGNNQPQHF
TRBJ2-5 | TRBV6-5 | CASSGTGQQETQYF
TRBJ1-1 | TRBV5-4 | CASSLEQFNTEAFF
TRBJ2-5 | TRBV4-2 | CASSQVVAETQYF
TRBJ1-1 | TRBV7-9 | CASSPGGWGNTEAFF
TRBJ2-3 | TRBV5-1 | CASRERGLGTDTQYF
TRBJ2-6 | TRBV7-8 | CASSPLDDASPGANVLTF
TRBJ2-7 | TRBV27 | CASRSPMGRPYEQYF
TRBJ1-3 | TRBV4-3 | CASSQAISSVSGNTIYF
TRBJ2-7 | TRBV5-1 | CASSLRPSSGDEQYF
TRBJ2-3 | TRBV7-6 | CASSLGIGTDTQYF
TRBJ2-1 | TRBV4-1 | CASSHGLAREGIKGNEQFF
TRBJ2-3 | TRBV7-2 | CASTSSGRRTDTQYF
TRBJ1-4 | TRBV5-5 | CASSYQLNEKLFF
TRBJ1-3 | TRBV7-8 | CASSPDRTVLSGNTIYF
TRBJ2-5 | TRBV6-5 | CASSWAGLETQYF